The sequence of this T cell receptor beta chain was determined in a study of blood T cell repertoires in COVID-19. Study-level information: There were acute and convalescent COVID-19 samples, and they came from the United States, Italy and Spain.

Libraries were prepared by immunoSEQ multiplex PCR; TCRdb keeps only in-frame clonotypes and omits some of them. The sample has over 200,000 clones; around 84% are singletons. Germline V lookup: CDR1 MDHEN, CDR2 SYDVKM. This CDR3 has 15 residues. Trimming took 6 bases from V and 5 from J, leaving 14 bases between them. The sequence was collected from a man older than 75 with acute or convalescent COVID-19. The chain has TRBV28 and TRBJ1-6; no definite D call. The specimen sequenced was peripheral blood. This chain's CDR3 is CASSNTPGHNSPLHF. The CDR3 DNA follows: TGTGCCAGCAGCAATACCCCAGGCCATAATTCACCCCTCCACTTT.